This T cell receptor (beta chain) was sequenced in a study of regulatory T cells in long-lasting Graves disease. Specified time point: newly diagnosed GD, antithyroid drugs for less than 3 months. From RNA extracted from PBMCs, the TCR library was made. Patients were enrolled at an endocrinology department in Xi'an, China. CDR3 regions were amplified by Arm-PCR using iRepertoire HTBI primers to build TCR beta libraries. TCRdb passed the multiplex PCR reads through MiXCR, listing each CDR3 protein once. The table lists a few hundred thousand distinct CDR3 sequences, over 14% of them singletons. V was clipped by 6 bases and J by 1 base; unmatched bases: 10. The CDR3 runs to 15 residues. Germline CDR1 is DFQATT and CDR2 is SNEGSKA (reference sequence). The same sample was also used in a study of T cells in Graves' hyperthyroidism and ophthalmopathy.

The V gene is TRBV20-1, the J gene TRBJ2-3, with TRBD2 matching over 7 bases. This TCR derives from a woman in her 40s with Graves disease. The sample consisted of peripheral blood mononuclear cells (PBMCs), taken at new diagnosis, from a patient treated with antithyroid drugs. CDR3 DNA sequence: TGCAGTGCCGGGATGCGGGAGAAAGGCACAGATACGCAGTATTTT. It is translated as CSAGMREKGTDTQYF.